A selection of T cell receptor beta chains follows, all from one sample in a study of vaccination effects on CD4 cells after COVID-19. Assay used: immunoSEQ multiplex PCR; TCRdb lists only in-frame clones, some missing. Found here are about 37,000 clones, about four fifths of them singletons; the top ten hold less than 3.5%. These TCRs' antigens remain unknown. The sample here was CD4+ T cells from PBMCs cultured without peptide, taken before COVID-19 vaccination. The receptors come from a human donor who received a COVID-19 vaccine. Each CDR3 is given with its conserved first and last residue. A D gene is named only where the DNA matches it firmly. Expanded clones get a size class; other rows say once, few or many, or leave the size out.

j_call	v_call	d_call	clone_size	cdr3_aa	cdr3_nt
TRBJ1-2	TRBV28	NA	NA	CASSPPGAVIYGYTF	TGTGCCAGCAGCCCTCCCGGGGCCGTGATCTATGGCTACACCTTC
TRBJ1-2	TRBV5-1	TRBD1	NA	CASSPQTGAPSGYTF	TGCGCCAGCAGCCCTCAGACAGGGGCGCCGAGCGGCTACACCTTC
TRBJ2-3	TRBV11-3	NA	few	CASSLRGAGPTDTQYF	TGTGCCAGCAGCTTGCGCGGGGCGGGGCCCACAGATACGCAGTATTTT
TRBJ1-2	TRBV5-5	TRBD1	NA	CASSSTGDSNYGYTF	TGTGCCAGCAGCTCCACAGGGGACTCTAACTATGGCTACACCTTC
TRBJ1-5	TRBV6-1	NA	NA	CASSEGGPSNQPQHF	TGTGCCAGCAGTGAAGGGGGACCTAGCAATCAGCCCCAGCATTTT
TRBJ1-3	TRBV3-1/TRBV3-2	NA	NA	CASSLQVLSGNTIYF	TGTGCCAGCAGTCTTCAGGTCCTTTCTGGAAACACCATATATTTT
TRBJ2-7	TRBV20-1	TRBD1	once	CSASPGTGLFSSYEQYF	TGCAGTGCTAGTCCCGGGACAGGACTTTTTTCTTCCTACGAGCAGTACTTC
TRBJ2-5	TRBV14	TRBD1	NA	CASSQAQDRGLETQYF	TGTGCCAGCAGCCAAGCCCAGGACAGGGGGTTGGAGACCCAGTACTTC
TRBJ2-3	TRBV2	TRBD2	NA	CASRETSPHTNTQYF	TGTGCCAGCAGGGAGACTAGCCCCCACACAAATACGCAGTATTTT
TRBJ2-5	TRBV5-8	TRBD1	NA	CASARGPGETQYF	TGTGCCAGCGCCAGGGGGCCGGGGGAGACCCAGTACTTC